A single sample is the source of the 7 T cell receptor beta chains below, sequenced in a study of cytomegalovirus exposure and HLA in healthy donors. Primers included in the PCR were 60 Vbeta and 13 Jbeta primers. Profiling relied on immunoSEQ multiplex PCR, and the TCRdb table lists in-frame clones only, not all of them. Seen in this sample are 130,000 to 150,000 clones; the ten most common clones hold roughly 3%. Sequenced: PBMCs. The receptors here all came from a middle-aged man in good health and CMV-seronegative.

This chain uses TRBV5-1 with TRBJ1-2, with TRBD1 matching 7 bases. Germline V gene data show CDR1 as SGHRS and CDR2 as YFSETQ. The trim removed 2 bases at V and 2 bases at J, leaving 3 bases unmatched. The CDR3 spans 14 residues. CDR3 loop: CASSLPGQNYGYTF. CDR3 sequence (DNA): TGCGCCAGCAGCTTACCGGGACAGAACTATGGCTACACCTTC.

The rearrangement links TRBV5-1 to TRBJ1-4; 9 positions agree with TRBD1. With 2 bases clipped from V and 5 bases from J, the junction kept 4 bases outside the gene matches. Per germline, CDR1 SGHRS and CDR2 YFSETQ. This CDR3 spans 15 amino acids. CDR3 in DNA: TGCGCCAGCAGCTTTATCGGACAGGGGAATGAAAAACTGTTTTTT. It encodes CASSFIGQGNEKLFF.

Regarding this clone: The sample has other DNA sequences that encode this CDR3 too. V gene TRBV6-1 combines with J gene TRBJ1-1; D is perhaps TRBD1 (5 bases). The CDR3 spans 13 residues. CDR1 and CDR2 (germline): MNHNS, SASEGT. Trimming pared 3 bases from V and 2 bases from J, leaving 7 bases between. DNA for the CDR3: TGTGCCAGCAGTGAGGGGCGCAACACTGAAGCTTTCTTT. It codes for CASSEGRNTEAFF.

V gene TRBV5-1 combines with J gene TRBJ2-7; tentatively, D is TRBD1 (5 bases). CDR1 and CDR2 from the germline V gene are SGHRS and YFSETQ. The CDR3 is made up of 14 amino acids. The V and J ends lost 4 bases and 0 bases respectively, with 11 bases between them. DNA for the CDR3: TGCGCCAGCAGCCCAGGACACAACTCCTACGAGCAGTACTTC. Translated, it gives CASSPGHNSYEQYF.

V gene TRBV6-5 combines with J gene TRBJ2-3; TRBD1 might be the D (6 bases). The V end was cut by 2 bases, the J end by 0 bases, with 9 bases between. The CDR3 length is 15 residues. Germline V CDR1 and CDR2: MNHEY, SVGAGI. This CDR3 reads CASSYPTGSTDTQYF. For the CDR3, the DNA is TGTGCCAGCAGTTACCCCACAGGGAGCACAGATACGCAGTATTTT.

The chain recombines TRBV6-5 with TRBJ2-3; D perhaps matches TRBD2 (6 bases). This CDR3 is 15 amino acids long. V lost 6 bases, J lost 1 base, and 14 bases lay in between. CDR1 is MNHEY, CDR2 SVGAGI, per germline. The chain's CDR3 is CASSRAGLRTDTQYF. CDR3 bases: TGTGCCAGCAGCCGCGCGGGGCTCCGCACAGATACGCAGTATTTT.

V and J are TRBV9 and TRBJ2-3; 9 bases line up with TRBD1. This CDR3 comprises 16 residues. CDR1 is SGDLS and CDR2 is YYNGEE in the germline V gene. V was clipped by 3 bases and J by 4 bases; unmatched bases: 9. CDR3 loop: CASSETTGGSADTQYF. The CDR3 nucleotides read TGTGCCAGCAGCGAGACGACAGGGGGATCGGCAGATACGCAGTATTTT. Variable domain in full (rest from reference TRBV9 and TRBJ2-3): DSGVTQTPKHLITATGQRVTLRCSPRSGDLSVYWYQQSLDQGLQFLIQYYNGEERAKGNILERFSAQQFPDLHSELNLSSLELGDSALYFCASSETTGGSADTQYFGPGTRLTVL.